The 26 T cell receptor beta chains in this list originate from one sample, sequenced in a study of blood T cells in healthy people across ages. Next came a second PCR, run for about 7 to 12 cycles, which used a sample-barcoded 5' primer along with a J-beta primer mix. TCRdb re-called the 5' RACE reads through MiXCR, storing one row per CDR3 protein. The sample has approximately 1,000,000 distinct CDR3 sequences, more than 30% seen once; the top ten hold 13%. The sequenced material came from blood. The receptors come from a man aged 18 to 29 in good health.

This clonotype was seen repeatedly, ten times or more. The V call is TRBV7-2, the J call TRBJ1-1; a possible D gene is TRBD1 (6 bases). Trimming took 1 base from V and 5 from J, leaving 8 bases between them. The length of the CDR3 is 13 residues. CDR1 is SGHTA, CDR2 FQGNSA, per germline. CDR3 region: CASSLDRETEAFF. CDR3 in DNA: TGTGCCAGCAGCTTAGACAGGGAGACTGAAGCTTTCTTT.

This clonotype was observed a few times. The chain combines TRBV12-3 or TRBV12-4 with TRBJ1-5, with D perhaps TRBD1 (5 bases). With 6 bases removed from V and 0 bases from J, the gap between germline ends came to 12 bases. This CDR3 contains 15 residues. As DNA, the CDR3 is TGTGCCAGCAGAACCGGGACGGTTAGCAATCAGCCCCAGCATTTT. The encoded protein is CASRTGTVSNQPQHF.

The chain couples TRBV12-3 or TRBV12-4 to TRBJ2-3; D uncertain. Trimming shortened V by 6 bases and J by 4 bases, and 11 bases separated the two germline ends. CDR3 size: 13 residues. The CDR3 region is CASSLLAPDTQYF. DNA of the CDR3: TGTGCCAGCAGCCTCTTGGCCCCAGATACGCAGTATTTT.

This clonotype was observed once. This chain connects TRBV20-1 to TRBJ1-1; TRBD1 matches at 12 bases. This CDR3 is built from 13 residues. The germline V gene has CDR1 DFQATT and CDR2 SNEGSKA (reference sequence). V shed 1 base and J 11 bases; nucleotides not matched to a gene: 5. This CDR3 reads CSARVRDRGLAFF. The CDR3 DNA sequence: TGCAGTGCTAGAGTTCGGGACAGGGGGCTCGCTTTCTTT.

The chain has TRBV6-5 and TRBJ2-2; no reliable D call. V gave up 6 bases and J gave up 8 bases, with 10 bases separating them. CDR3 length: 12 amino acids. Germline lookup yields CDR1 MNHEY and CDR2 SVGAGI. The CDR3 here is CASSRGVGELFF. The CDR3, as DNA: TGTGCCAGCAGCAGAGGTGTGGGGGAGCTGTTTTTT.

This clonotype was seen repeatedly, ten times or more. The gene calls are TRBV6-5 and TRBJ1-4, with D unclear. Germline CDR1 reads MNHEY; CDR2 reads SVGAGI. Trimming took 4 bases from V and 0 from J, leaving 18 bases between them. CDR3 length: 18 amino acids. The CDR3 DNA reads TGTGCCAGCAGTTTACTCGCAGGAAGTTCTGCAACTAATGAAAAACTGTTTTTT. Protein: CASSLLAGSSATNEKLFF.

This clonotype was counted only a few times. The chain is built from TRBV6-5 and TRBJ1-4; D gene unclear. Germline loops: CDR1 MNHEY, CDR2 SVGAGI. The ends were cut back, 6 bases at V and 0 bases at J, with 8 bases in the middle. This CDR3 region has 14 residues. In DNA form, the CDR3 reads TGTGCCAGCAGCCAACAAGCAACTAATGAAAAACTGTTTTTT. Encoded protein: CASSQQATNEKLFF.

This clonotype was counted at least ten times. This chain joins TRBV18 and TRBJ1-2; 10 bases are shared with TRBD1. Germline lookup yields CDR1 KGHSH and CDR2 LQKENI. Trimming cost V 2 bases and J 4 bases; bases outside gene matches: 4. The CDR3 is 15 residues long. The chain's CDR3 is CASSPSTGGSYGYTF. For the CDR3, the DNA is TGTGCCAGCTCACCATCGACAGGGGGCAGCTATGGCTACACCTTC.

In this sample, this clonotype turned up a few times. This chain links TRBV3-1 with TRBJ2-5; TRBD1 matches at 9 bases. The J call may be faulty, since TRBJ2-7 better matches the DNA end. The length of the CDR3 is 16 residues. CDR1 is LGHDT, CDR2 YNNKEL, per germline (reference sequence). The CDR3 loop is CASSQGRTGDPYEQYF. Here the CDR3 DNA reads TGTGCCAGCAGCCAAGGAAGGACAGGGGACCCCTACGAGCAGTACTTC.

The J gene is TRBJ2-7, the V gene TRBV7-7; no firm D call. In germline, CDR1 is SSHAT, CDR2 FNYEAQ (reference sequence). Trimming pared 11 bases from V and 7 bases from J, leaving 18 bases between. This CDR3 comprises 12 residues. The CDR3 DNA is TGTGCCGGCATCCCCTCCTACAATGAGCAGTACTTC. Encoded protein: CAGIPSYNEQYF.

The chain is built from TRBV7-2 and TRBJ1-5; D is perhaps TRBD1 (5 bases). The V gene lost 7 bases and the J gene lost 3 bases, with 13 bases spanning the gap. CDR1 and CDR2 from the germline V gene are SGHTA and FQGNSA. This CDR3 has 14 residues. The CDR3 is CASTRPGTNQPQHF. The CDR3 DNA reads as TGTGCCAGCACCCGACCGGGGACCAATCAGCCCCAGCATTTT.

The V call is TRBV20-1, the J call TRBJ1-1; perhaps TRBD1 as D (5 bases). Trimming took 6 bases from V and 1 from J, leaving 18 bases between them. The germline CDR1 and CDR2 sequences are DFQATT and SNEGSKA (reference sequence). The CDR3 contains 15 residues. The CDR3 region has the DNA TGCAGTGCGGCCCCGGGTAGGGGAGGGAACACTGAAGCTTTCTTT. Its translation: CSAAPGRGGNTEAFF.

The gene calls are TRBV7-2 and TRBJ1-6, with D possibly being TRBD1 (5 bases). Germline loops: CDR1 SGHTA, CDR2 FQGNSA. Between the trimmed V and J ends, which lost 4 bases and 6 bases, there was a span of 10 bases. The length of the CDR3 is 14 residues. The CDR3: CASSSGLSNSPLHF. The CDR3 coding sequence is TGTGCCAGCAGCTCAGGGTTATCTAATTCACCCCTCCACTTT.

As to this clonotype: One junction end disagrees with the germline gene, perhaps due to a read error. CDR3 region: CTSSDVRYGYTF. DNA of the CDR3: TGTACCAGCAGTGACGTCCGGTATGGCTACACCTTC. The rearrangement uses TRBV2 and TRBJ1-2; D gene ambiguous. The CDR3 totals 12 residues. CDR1 and CDR2 from the germline V gene are SNHLY and FYNNEI.

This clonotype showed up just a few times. The CDR3 reads CASSAGQRYSGEQFF. In DNA form, the CDR3 reads TGCGCCAGCAGCGCGGGACAGCGCTATTCCGGTGAGCAGTTCTTC. The J gene is TRBJ2-1, the V gene TRBV5-1, with D possibly being TRBD1 (7 bases). Trimming left V 4 bases short and J 9 bases short, with 20 bases between. This CDR3 is built from 15 residues. Germline CDR1 and CDR2: SGHRS and YFSETQ.

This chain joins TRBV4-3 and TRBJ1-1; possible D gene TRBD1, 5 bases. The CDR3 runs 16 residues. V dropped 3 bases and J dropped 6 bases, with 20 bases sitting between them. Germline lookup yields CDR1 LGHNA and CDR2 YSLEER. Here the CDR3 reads CASSQGLIQGRAEAFF. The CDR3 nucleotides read TGCGCCAGCAGCCAGGGCCTGATTCAGGGACGGGCTGAAGCTTTCTTT.

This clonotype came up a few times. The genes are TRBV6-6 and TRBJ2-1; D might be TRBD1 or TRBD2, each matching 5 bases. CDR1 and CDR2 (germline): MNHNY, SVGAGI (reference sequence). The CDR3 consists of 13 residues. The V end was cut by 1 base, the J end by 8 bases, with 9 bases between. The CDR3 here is CASSYYRDDEQFF. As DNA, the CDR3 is TGTGCCAGCAGTTACTATCGGGACGATGAGCAGTTCTTC.

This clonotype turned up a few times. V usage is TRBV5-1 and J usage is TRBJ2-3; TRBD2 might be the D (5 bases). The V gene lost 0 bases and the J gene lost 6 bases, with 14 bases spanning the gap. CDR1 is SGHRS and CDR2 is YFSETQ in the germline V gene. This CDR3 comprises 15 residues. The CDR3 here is CASSLGAGGVDTQYF. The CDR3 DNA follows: TGCGCCAGCAGCTTGGGGGCGGGCGGTGTGGATACGCAGTATTTT.

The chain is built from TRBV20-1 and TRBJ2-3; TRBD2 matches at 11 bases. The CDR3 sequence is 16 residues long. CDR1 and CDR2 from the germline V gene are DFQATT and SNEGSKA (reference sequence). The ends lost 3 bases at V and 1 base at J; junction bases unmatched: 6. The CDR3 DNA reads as TGCAGTGCTAGGGGGACTAGCGGCCGGGGCACAGATACGCAGTATTTT. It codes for CSARGTSGRGTDTQYF.

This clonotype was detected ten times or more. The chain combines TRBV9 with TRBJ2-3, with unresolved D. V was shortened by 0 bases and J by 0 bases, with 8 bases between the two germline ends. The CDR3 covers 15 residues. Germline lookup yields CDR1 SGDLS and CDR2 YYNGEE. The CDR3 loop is CASSVVPGSTDTQYF. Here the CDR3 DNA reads TGTGCCAGCAGCGTAGTTCCAGGAAGCACAGATACGCAGTATTTT.

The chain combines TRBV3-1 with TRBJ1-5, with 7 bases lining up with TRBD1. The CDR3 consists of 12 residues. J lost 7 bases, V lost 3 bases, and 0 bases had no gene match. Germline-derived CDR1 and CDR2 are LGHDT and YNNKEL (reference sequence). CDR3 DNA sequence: TGTGCCAGCAGCCACAGGGGGCAGCCCCAGCATTTT. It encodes CASSHRGQPQHF.

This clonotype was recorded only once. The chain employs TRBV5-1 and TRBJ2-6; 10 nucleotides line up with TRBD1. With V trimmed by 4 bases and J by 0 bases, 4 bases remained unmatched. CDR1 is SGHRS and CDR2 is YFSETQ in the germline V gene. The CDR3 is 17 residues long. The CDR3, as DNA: TGCGCCAGCAGCCACGACAGGGGGCCCTCTGGGGCCAACGTCCTGACTTTC. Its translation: CASSHDRGPSGANVLTF.

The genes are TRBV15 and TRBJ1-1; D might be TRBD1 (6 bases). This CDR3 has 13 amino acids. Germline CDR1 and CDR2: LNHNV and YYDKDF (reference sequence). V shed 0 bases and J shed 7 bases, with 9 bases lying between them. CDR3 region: CATSRDRGYEAFF. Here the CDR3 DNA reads TGTGCCACCAGCAGAGACAGGGGCTATGAAGCTTTCTTT.

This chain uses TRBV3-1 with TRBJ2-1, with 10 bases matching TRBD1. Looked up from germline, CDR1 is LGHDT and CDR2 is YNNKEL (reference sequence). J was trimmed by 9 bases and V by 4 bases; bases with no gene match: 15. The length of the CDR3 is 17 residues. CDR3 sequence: CASSPAPGQGQYFEQFF. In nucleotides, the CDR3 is TGTGCCAGCAGCCCTGCACCGGGACAGGGGCAATACTTTGAGCAGTTCTTC.

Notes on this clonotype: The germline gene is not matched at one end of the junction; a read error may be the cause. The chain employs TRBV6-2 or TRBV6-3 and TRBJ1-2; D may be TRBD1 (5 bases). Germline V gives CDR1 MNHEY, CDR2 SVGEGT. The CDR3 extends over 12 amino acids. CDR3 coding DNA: TGTCCCAGCAACTCAGGGTTCGATGGCTACACCTTC. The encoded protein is CPSNSGFDGYTF.

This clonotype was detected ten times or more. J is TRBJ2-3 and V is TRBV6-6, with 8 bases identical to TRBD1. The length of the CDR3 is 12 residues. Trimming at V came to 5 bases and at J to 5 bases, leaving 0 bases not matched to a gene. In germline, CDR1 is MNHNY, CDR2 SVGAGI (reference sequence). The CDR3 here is CASSTGGDTQYF. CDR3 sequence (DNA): TGTGCCAGCAGTACAGGGGGAGATACGCAGTATTTT.